This section outlines one T cell receptor (beta chain) sequence together with its context. In this CDR3 the conserved last residue, phenylalanine or tryptophan, is missing, so a read error is likely. Because the CDR3's place on the DNA is in doubt, the DNA is left out and the CDR3 is given as listed by TCRdb. These data come from a study of tumor-infiltrating lymphocytes in primary liver carcinoma. Production of TCR beta cDNA used 500 ng total RNA together with a constant-region primer. Sequencing libraries for TCR beta derived from three nested multiplex PCR rounds that used slightly modified ARM-PCR. TCRdb re-analysed the multiplex PCR reads in MiXCR, keeping a single row per CDR3 protein. The table shows tens of thousands of distinct CDR3 sequences, with about 65% occurring only once. The source material, about 17-31 mg of unsorted bulk tissue, was used to co-extract RNA and DNA. Each participant had primary liver carcinoma, and surgical resection was the treatment.

The receptor was derived from a man aged 40-49 years with primary liver carcinoma and hepatitis B virus infection. Material for sequencing was liver tumor tissue from sampling region 4. Subset denoted: tumor region T4, right-lateral pole.

CDR3 protein: CASSKTPGGTNEKPPL. This sequence joins TRBV11-2 and TRBJ1-4; the D segment call TRBD1 is taken from the table without a DNA check. Including both end residues, the CDR3 is 16 amino acids long. The germline CDR1 and CDR2 sequences are SGHAT and FQNNGV.